The 14 T cell receptor beta chains listed next were all sequenced from one sample in a study of T cell changes during pregnancy in multiple sclerosis. Repertoires were generated with immunoSEQ multiplex PCR, while TCRdb's copy carries only in-frame clones and drops some. The repertoire holds 25,000 to 35,000 clones, with 89% as singletons. The input for sequencing was CD8+ T cells from peripheral blood mononuclear cells, taken in the second trimester of pregnancy. These receptors originate from a female donor with multiple sclerosis, enrolled in a pregnancy study.

J is TRBJ2-7 and V is TRBV9; 9 bases are a match to TRBD1. V was pared by 4 bases and J by 1 base, with 3 bases of the junction left unmatched. CDR3 length: 14 residues. The germline V gene encodes CDR1 SGDLS and CDR2 YYNGEE. The CDR3 region has the DNA TGTGCCAGCAGCCCACAGGGGGCATCCTACGAGCAGTACTTC. As protein: CASSPQGASYEQYF. The full variable domain, its missing parts supplied by reference TRBV9 and TRBJ2-7, is DSGVTQTPKHLITATGQRVTLRCSPRSGDLSVYWYQQSLDQGLQFLIQYYNGEERAKGNILERFSAQQFPDLHSELNLSSLELGDSALYFCASSPQGASYEQYFGPGTRLTVT.

This clone was picked up a small number of times. The CDR3 DNA sequence: TGTGCCAGCAGCCTAGGGTCAGGGCCCCAGCATTTT. Translating gives CASSLGSGPQHF. This chain connects TRBV7-9 to TRBJ1-5; D not resolved. This CDR3 is built from 12 residues. The germline CDR1 and CDR2 sequences are SEHNR and FQNEAQ (reference sequence). The V gene lost 5 bases and the J gene lost 9 bases, with 11 bases spanning the gap.

J is TRBJ2-2 and V is TRBV7-9, with 8 bases that match TRBD1. The CDR3 is 17 amino acids. From germline, CDR1 is SEHNR and CDR2 FQNEAQ (reference sequence). After removal of 5 bases from V and 3 bases from J, the junction contained 11 bases not matched to a gene. The CDR3 is CASSTLRGREYTGELFF. The CDR3 DNA follows: TGTGCCAGCAGCACCCTCAGGGGGCGCGAATACACCGGGGAGCTGTTTTTT.

The chain combines TRBV15 with TRBJ2-2; the D gene is possibly TRBD1 (6 bases). V lost 0 bases and J 11 bases, leaving 16 bases between the germline ends. The CDR3 has 15 amino acids. Germline V gene sequence: CDR1 LNHNV, CDR2 YYDKDF (reference sequence). The CDR3 loop reads CATSREDSPPVELFF. DNA for the CDR3: TGTGCCACCAGCAGAGAGGACAGCCCGCCTGTCGAGCTGTTTTTT.

CDR3 sequence reads: CASKPGQSYEQYF. The DNA for the CDR3 is TGTGCCAGCAAACCGGGACAGTCCTACGAGCAGTACTTC. The chain uses TRBV2 and TRBJ2-7, with 7 bases aligning to TRBD1. CDR3 length: 13 amino acids. From germline, CDR1 is SNHLY and CDR2 FYNNEI. Trimming at V came to 7 bases and at J to 1 base, leaving 4 bases not matched to a gene.

V usage is TRBV14 and J usage is TRBJ1-2; 7 bases line up with TRBD1. V gave up 3 bases and J gave up 2 bases; unmatched junction bases: 0. The CDR3 has 13 amino acids. Germline V gene sequence: CDR1 SGHDN, CDR2 FVKESK. The DNA of the CDR3 is TGTGCCAGCAGCCAGGGACAGAACTATGGCTACACCTTC. This encodes CASSQGQNYGYTF. The full variable domain, rest sourced from reference TRBV14 and TRBJ1-2, is EAGVTQFPSHSVIEKGQTVTLRCDPISGHDNLYWYRRVMGKEIKFLLHFVKESKQDESGMPNNRFLAERTGGTYSTLKVQPAELEDSGVYFCASSQGQNYGYTFGSGTRLTVV.

The rearrangement uses TRBV7-6 and TRBJ1-1; TRBD1 might be the D (5 bases). The CDR3 totals 14 residues. The V gene's germline CDR1 is SGHVS and CDR2 FNYEAQ. V lost 5 bases and J 6 bases, leaving 16 bases between the germline ends. The CDR3 loop is CASSADLQGSEAFF. The CDR3 nucleotides are TGTGCCAGCAGCGCCGATCTTCAGGGATCTGAAGCTTTCTTT.

The V and J genes are TRBV4-1 and TRBJ2-1, with D perhaps TRBD1 (6 bases). The CDR3 runs to 13 residues. Germline-derived CDR1 and CDR2 are MGHRA and YSYEKL. The V end was cut by 0 bases, the J end by 8 bases, with 8 bases between. CDR3 residues: CASSQDPGDEQFF. The CDR3 DNA sequence: TGCGCCAGCAGCCAAGATCCAGGGGATGAGCAGTTCTTC.

V and J are TRBV4-2 and TRBJ1-5, with D maybe TRBD1 (6 bases). This CDR3 has 18 amino acids. V was shortened by 0 bases and J by 0 bases, with 15 bases between the two germline ends. Germline CDR1 LGHNA, CDR2 YNFKEQ. CDR3 sequence (DNA): TGTGCCAGCAGCCAAGATGTACAGGGACGGTATAGCAATCAGCCCCAGCATTTT. This encodes CASSQDVQGRYSNQPQHF.

J is TRBJ1-5 and V is TRBV30; 7 nucleotides line up with TRBD1. V was clipped by 0 bases and J by 5 bases; unmatched bases: 7. The CDR3 length is 15 residues. Germline V gene data show CDR1 as GTSNPN and CDR2 as SVGIG (reference sequence). The CDR3 loop reads CAWSVRGGGYQPQHF. In nucleotides, the CDR3 is TGTGCCTGGAGTGTACGAGGGGGCGGCTATCAGCCCCAGCATTTT.

The genes are TRBV5-1 and TRBJ1-3; 7 nucleotides agree with TRBD1. In germline, CDR1 is SGHRS, CDR2 YFSETQ. V dropped 3 bases and J dropped 8; count of bases not matched to a gene: 14. This CDR3 is built from 16 residues. In DNA form, the CDR3 reads TGCGCCAGCAGCTGGATGACAGGGCAGGCTCCGGACACCATATATTTT. It codes for CASSWMTGQAPDTIYF.

The rearrangement links TRBV4-1 to TRBJ2-3; possibly TRBD2 for D (5 bases). Trimming took 4 bases from V and 4 from J, leaving 9 bases between them. Germline lookup yields CDR1 MGHRA and CDR2 YSYEKL. The CDR3 length is 13 residues. For the CDR3, the DNA is TGCGCCAGCAGCCTTCCCGGGGCAGATACGCAGTATTTT. This sequence encodes CASSLPGADTQYF.

The chain combines TRBV7-9 with TRBJ2-5; the D gene is possibly TRBD2 (5 bases). The CDR3 runs 18 residues. CDR1 is SEHNR, CDR2 FQNEAQ, per germline (reference sequence). V was clipped by 1 base and J by 1 base, with 19 bases between them. DNA for the CDR3: TGTGCCAGCAGCTTAGGGCCCCGGGCAGGACTCTTCCAAGAGACCCAGTACTTC. The encoded protein is CASSLGPRAGLFQETQYF.

The chain links TRBV6-1 to TRBJ2-7; 12 nucleotides match TRBD1. The CDR3 totals 17 residues. V shed 1 base and J 3 bases; nucleotides not matched to a gene: 7. Germline V CDR1 and CDR2: MNHNS, SASEGT. CDR3 nucleotide sequence: TGTGCCAGCAGTGAAGTCCCGGGACAGGGGGCCTTCTACGAGCAGTACTTC. It encodes CASSEVPGQGAFYEQYF.